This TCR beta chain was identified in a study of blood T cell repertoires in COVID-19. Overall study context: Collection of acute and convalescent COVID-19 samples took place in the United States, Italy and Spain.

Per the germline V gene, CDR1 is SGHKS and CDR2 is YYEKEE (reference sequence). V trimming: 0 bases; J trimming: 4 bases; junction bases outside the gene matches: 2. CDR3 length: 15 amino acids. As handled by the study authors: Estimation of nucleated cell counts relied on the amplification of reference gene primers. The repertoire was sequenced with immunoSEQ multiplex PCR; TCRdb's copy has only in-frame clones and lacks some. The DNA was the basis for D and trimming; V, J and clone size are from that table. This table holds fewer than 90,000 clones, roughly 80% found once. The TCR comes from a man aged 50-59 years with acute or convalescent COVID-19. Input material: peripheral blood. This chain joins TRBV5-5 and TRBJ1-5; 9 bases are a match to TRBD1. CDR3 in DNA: TGTGCCAGCAGCTTGGCGGGACAGGGTAATCAGCCCCAGCATTTT. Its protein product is CASSLAGQGNQPQHF. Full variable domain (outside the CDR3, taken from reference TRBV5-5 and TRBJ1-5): DAGVTQSPTHLIKTRGQQVTLRCSPISGHKSVSWYQQVLGQGPQFIFQYYEKEERGRGNFPDRFSARQFPNYSSELNVNALLLGDSALYLCASSLAGQGNQPQHFGDGTRLSIL.